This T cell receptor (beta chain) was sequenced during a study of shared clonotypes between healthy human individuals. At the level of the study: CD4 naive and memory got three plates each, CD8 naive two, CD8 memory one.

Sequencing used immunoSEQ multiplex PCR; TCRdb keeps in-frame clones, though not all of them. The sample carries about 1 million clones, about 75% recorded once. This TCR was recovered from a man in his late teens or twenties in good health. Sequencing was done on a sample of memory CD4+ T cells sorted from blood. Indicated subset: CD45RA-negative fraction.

CDR3 coding DNA: TGTGCCAGCAGCTTGACACTTTTTGGGGGCTCCTCTGGAAACACCATATATTTT. Protein sequence: CASSLTLFGGSSGNTIYF. The chain has TRBV5-8 and TRBJ1-3; perhaps TRBD1 as D (6 bases). The CDR3 sequence is 18 residues long. Deletions cut 1 base from V and 0 bases from J, with 17 bases between. Germline V CDR1 and CDR2: SGHTS, YDEGEE.